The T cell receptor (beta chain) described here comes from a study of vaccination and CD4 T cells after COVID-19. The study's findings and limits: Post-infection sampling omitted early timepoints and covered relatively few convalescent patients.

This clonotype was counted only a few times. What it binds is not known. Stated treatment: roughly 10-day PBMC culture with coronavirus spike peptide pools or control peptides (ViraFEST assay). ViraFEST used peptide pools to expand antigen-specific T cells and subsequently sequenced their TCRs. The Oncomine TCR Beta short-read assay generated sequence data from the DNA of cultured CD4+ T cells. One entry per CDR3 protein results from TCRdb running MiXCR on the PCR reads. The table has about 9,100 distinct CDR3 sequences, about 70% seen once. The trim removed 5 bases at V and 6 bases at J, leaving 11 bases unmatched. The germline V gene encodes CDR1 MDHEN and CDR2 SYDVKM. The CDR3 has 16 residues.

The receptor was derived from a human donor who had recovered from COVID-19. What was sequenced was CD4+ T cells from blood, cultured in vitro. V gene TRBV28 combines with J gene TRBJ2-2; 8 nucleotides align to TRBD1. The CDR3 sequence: CASSLVPSTGAGELFF. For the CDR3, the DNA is TGTGCCAGCAGTCTAGTTCCTTCGACAGGGGCCGGGGAGCTGTTTTTT.